Described below is a single TCR beta chain sequence and its context. Its antigen is still unknown. These data originate in a study of blood T cells in healthy people across ages. Whole-study context: About one barcoded beta molecule per two T cells came from capture by template switching.

The CDR3 totals 15 residues. Germline lookup yields CDR1 SGHKS and CDR2 YYEKEE (reference sequence). The V gene end was trimmed by 3 bases and the J gene end by 7 bases; junction bases not matched to a gene: 7. General observations from the study: Versus aged donors, long-lived donors had higher diversity and more naive CD4+ cells.

A second roughly 7 to 12 cycle PCR used barcoded and J-beta primers. A template-switch adaptor with 12 random nucleotides tagged each cDNA molecule. Sequencing of every sample gave 2.5 million or more CDR3-containing paired-end reads. TCRdb recomputed calls from the 5' RACE reads with MiXCR, one row per CDR3 protein. The sample has 1,100,000 or so distinct CDR3 sequences, 45% seen once; the top ten hold approximately 20%. This TCR came from a woman in her fifties or sixties in good health. Material: blood. This chain joins TRBV5-5 and TRBJ2-7, with TRBD2 matching 13 bases. The CDR3 here is CASSSGLAGLEEQYF. CDR3 nucleotides: TGTGCCAGCAGCTCGGGACTAGCGGGATTGGAGGAGCAGTACTTC.